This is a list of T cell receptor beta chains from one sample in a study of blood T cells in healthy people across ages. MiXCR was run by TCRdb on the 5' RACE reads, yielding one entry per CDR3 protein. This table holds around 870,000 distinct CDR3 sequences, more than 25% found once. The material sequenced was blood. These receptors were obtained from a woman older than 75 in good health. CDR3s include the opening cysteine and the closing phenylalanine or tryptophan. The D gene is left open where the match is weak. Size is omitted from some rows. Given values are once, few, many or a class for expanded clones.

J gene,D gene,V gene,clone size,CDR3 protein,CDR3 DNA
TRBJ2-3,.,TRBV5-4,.,CASSYKSVGTDTQYF,TGTGCCAGCAGTTATAAATCGGTAGGCACAGATACGCAGTATTTT
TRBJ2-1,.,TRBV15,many,CATSRTTGRVEQFF,TGTGCCACCAGCAGAACCACAGGGCGCGTTGAGCAGTTCTTC
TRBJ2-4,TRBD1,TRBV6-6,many,CASSGTGVDKNIQYF,TGTGCCAGCAGTGGGACAGGGGTAGACAAAAACATTCAGTACTTC
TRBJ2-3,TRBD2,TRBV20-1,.,CSPRTSGRGTQYF,TGCAGTCCGAGGACTAGCGGGCGGGGCACGCAGTATTTT
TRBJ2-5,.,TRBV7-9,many,CASSLPGVQETQYF,TGTGCCAGCAGCTTACCCGGGGTGCAAGAGACCCAGTACTTC
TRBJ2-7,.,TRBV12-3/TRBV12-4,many,CASSIRLVGAYEQYF,TGTGCCAGCAGTATTAGACTAGTTGGTGCCTACGAGCAGTACTTC
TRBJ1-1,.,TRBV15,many,CATSRDREAFF,TGTGCCACCAGCAGAGACAGGGAAGCTTTCTTT
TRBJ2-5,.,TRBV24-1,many,CATSREPGETQYF,TGTGCCACCAGTCGGGAGCCCGGGGAGACCCAGTACTTC
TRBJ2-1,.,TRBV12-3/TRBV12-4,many,CASSPLVGSDNEQFF,TGTGCCAGCAGCCCGCTGGTGGGGAGTGACAATGAGCAGTTCTTC
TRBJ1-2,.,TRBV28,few,CASSFGPYGYTF,TGTGCCAGCAGTTTCGGGCCGTATGGCTACACCTTC
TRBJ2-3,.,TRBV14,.,CTSSLSDTQYF,TGTACCAGCAGCCTTTCAGATACGCAGTATTTT
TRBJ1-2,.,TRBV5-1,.,CASSSNQEVVFGYTF,TGCGCCAGCAGCTCGAACCAGGAGGTCGTATTTGGCTACACCTTC
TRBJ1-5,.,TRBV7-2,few,CASRRLNNQPQHF,TGTGCCAGCAGGCGGCTCAACAATCAGCCCCAGCATTTT
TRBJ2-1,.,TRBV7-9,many,CASSFRRGGEQFF,TGTGCCAGCAGCTTTAGACGCGGAGGTGAGCAGTTCTTC
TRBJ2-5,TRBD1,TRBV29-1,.,CSGRGTGAGETQYF,TGCAGCGGACGGGGAACAGGGGCCGGAGAGACCCAGTACTTC
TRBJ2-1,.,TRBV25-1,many,CASSELSSYNEQFF,TGTGCCAGCAGTGAATTAAGCTCCTACAATGAGCAGTTCTTC
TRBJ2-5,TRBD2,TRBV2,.,CASTRGDPGLAGGETQYF,TGTGCCAGCACGAGAGGAGATCCGGGACTAGCGGGGGGAGAGACCCAGTACTTC
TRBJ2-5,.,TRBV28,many,CASSTRYRVETQYF,TGTGCCAGCAGTACGCGTTACAGGGTGGAGACCCAGTACTTC
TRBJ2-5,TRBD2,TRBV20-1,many,CSARDTGTSGGEYETQYF,TGCAGTGCTAGAGACACCGGGACTAGCGGGGGGGAGTATGAGACCCAGTACTTC
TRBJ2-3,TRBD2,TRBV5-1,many,CASSPAGARTDTQYF,TGCGCCAGCAGCCCAGCGGGGGCGCGCACAGATACGCAGTATTTT
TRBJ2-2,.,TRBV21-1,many,CASSKEGDRDGGELFF,TGTGCCAGCAGCAAAGAAGGGGACAGGGACGGCGGGGAGCTGTTTTTT
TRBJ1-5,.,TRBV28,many,CASSRNLDSNQPQHF,TGTGCCAGCAGCCGGAACCTCGATAGCAATCAGCCCCAGCATTTT